This TCR beta chain was sequenced for a study of blood T cell repertoires in COVID-19. Libraries were prepared by immunoSEQ multiplex PCR; TCRdb keeps only in-frame clonotypes and omits some of them. Of about 190,000 clones in the sample, 60% to 80% were seen once. Trimming at V came to 5 bases and at J to 7 bases, leaving 13 bases not matched to a gene. The CDR3 contains 18 residues. Germline lookup yields CDR1 LNHDA and CDR2 SQIVND (reference sequence). The gene calls are TRBV19 and TRBJ2-1; 14 bases map to TRBD2. The clonotype was recovered from a woman in her 70s with acute or convalescent COVID-19. Material: peripheral blood. As DNA, the CDR3 is TGTGCCAGTAGTGCGCGACCGGGACTAGCGGGAGTGTCGAATGAGCAGTTCTTC. Its translation: CASSARPGLAGVSNEQFF.